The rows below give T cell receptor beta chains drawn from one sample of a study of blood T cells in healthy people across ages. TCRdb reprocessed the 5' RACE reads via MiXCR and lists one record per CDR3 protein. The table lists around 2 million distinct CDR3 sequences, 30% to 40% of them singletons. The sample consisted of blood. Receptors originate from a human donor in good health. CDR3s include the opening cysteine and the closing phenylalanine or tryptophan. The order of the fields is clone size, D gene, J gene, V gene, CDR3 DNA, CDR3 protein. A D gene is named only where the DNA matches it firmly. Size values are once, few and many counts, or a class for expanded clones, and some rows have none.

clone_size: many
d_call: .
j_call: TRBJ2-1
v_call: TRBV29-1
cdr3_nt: TGCAGCGTTGAAGGACAACGAAGTGAGCAGTTCTTC
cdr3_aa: CSVEGQRSEQFF

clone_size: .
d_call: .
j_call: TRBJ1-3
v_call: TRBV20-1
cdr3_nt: TGCAGTGGTGTTGGCGGAAACACCATATATTTT
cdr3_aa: CSGVGGNTIYF

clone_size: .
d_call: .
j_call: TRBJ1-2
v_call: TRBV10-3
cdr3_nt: TGTGCCATCAGTGAGTCGGCGTGGGATCCTTATGGCTACACCTTC
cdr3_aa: CAISESAWDPYGYTF

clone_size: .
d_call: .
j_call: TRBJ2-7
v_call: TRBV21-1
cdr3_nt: TGTGCCAGCAGCAAACGCGGGACAGGGACCTACGAGCAGTACTTC
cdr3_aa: CASSKRGTGTYEQYF

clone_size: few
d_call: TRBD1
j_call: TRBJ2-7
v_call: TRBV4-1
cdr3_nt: TGCGCCAGCAGCGCCGAGACCGGGACAGCCTCCTACGAGCAGTACTTC
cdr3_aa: CASSAETGTASYEQYF

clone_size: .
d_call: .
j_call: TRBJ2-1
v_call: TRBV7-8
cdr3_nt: TGTGCCAGCAGCTCAGCAGACTTCTCCTACAATGAGCAGTTCTTC
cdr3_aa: CASSSADFSYNEQFF

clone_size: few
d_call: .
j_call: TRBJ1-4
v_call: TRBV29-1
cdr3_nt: TGCAGCGCTATGACCGGGGAAGAAAAACTGTTTTTT
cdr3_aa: CSAMTGEEKLFF

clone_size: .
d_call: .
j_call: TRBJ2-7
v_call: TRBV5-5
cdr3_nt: TGTGCCAGCAGCTTGGTTCAGTTCCCCTACGAGCAGTACTTC
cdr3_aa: CASSLVQFPYEQYF

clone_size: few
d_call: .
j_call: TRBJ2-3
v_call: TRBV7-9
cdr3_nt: TGTGCCAGCAGCTTGCCAGGGGCCGGGTATTTT
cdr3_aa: CASSLPGAGYF

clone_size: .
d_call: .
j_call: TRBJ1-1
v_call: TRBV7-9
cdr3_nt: TGTGCCAGCAGCTTTACCCAACCCACTGAAGCTTTCTTT
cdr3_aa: CASSFTQPTEAFF

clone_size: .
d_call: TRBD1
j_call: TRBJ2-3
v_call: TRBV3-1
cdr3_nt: TGTGCCAGCAGCCCATGGGACAGAGACACAGATACGCAGTATTTT
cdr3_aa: CASSPWDRDTDTQYF

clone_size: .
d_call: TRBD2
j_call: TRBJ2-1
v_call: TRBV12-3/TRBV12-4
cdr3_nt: TGTGCCAGCACTTTACTAGCGGGGCTCTACAATGAGCAGTTCTTC
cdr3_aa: CASTLLAGLYNEQFF

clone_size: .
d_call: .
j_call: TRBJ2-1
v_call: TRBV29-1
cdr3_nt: TGCAGCGTTGATGCTCGCATGAGCGACTACAATGAGCAGTTCTTC
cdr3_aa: CSVDARMSDYNEQFF

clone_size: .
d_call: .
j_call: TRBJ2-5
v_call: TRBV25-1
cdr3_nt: TGTGCCAGCAGTGACCTGACAGATCAAGAGACCCAGTACTTC
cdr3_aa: CASSDLTDQETQYF

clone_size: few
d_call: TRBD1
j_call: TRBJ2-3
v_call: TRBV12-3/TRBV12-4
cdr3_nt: TGTGCCAGCAGTCTAAAACAGGGGATGGGTACCACAGATACGCAGTATTTT
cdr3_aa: CASSLKQGMGTTDTQYF

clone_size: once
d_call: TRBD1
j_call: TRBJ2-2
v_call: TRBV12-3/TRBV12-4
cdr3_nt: TGTGCCAGCAGTAAGGACAGGGGGCTTATCGGGGAGCTGTTTTTT
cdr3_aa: CASSKDRGLIGELFF

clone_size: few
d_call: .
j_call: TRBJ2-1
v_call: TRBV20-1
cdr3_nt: TGCAGTGTTTCGACTAGCTACAATGAGCAGTTCTTC
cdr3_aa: CSVSTSYNEQFF

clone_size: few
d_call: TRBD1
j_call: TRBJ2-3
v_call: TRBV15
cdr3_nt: TGTGCCACCAGCAGAGAACAGGGGCCCGGTGCAGATACGCAGTATTTT
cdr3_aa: CATSREQGPGADTQYF

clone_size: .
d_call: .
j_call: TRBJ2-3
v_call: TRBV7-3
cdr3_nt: TGTGCCAGCAGCTTTAATAGCCCCCCAGATACGCAGTATTTT
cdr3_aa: CASSFNSPPDTQYF

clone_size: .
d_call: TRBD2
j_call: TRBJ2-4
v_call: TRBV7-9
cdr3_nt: TGTGCCAGCAGCCCCTTGGGACTAGCGCTGGGGAACATTCAGTACTTC
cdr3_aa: CASSPLGLALGNIQYF

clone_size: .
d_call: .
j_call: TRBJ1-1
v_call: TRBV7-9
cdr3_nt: TGTGCCAGCAGCCAACAGGGTTGGGACACTGAAGCTTTCTTT
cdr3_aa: CASSQQGWDTEAFF

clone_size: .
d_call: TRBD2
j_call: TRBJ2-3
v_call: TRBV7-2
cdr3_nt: TGTGCCAGCAGCCCCCTGTGGCGGGGGAGAACAGATACGCAGTATTTT
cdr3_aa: CASSPLWRGRTDTQYF

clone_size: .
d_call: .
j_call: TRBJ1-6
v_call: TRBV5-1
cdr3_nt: TGCGCCAGCAGCCTCTCGGAGTGGGGTTCACCCCTCCACTTT
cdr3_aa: CASSLSEWGSPLHF

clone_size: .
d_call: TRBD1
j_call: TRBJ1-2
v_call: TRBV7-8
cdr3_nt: TGTGCCAGCAGCTTAGCGGGACAGGGATATAGCGGCTACACCTTC
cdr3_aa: CASSLAGQGYSGYTF

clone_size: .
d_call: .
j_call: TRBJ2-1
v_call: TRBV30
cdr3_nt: TGTGCCTGGAGTGAAGGGTCCCCCTCCTACAATGAGCAGTTCTTC
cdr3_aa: CAWSEGSPSYNEQFF

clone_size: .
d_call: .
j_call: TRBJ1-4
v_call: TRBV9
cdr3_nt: TGTGCCAGCAGTCCAACGGCGGAGTTTAATGAAAAACTGTTTTTT
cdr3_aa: CASSPTAEFNEKLFF

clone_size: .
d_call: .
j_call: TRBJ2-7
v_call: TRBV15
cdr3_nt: TGTGCCACCAGCAGAGTTAGGGAGGGGGCAAGCTACGAGCAGTACTTC
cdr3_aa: CATSRVREGASYEQYF

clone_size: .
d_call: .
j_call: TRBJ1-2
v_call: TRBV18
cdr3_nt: TGTGCCAACTCACCAGTATACACTAACTATGGCTACACCTTC
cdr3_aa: CANSPVYTNYGYTF

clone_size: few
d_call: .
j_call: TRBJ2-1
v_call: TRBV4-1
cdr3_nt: TGCGCCAGCAGCCAAGTCGGTGCCAGAGAGCAGTTCTTC
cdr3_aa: CASSQVGAREQFF

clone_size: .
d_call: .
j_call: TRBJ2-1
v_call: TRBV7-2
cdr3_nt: TGTGCCAGCAGCTCTCAAATCGGCGATGAGCAGTTCTTC
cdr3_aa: CASSSQIGDEQFF

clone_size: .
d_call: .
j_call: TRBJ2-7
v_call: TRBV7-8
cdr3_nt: TGTGCCAGCAGCTTTTCAGGACGGAACCCCCTAGGCGAGCAGTACTTC
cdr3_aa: CASSFSGRNPLGEQYF

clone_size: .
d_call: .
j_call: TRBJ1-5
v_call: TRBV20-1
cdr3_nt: TGCAGTGCTTTGCCGACAGGCACCAGCCAGCCCCAGCATTTT
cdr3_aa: CSALPTGTSQPQHF

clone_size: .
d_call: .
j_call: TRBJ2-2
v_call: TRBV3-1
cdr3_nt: TGTGCCAGCAGCCAAACCGGCGGTTCCGGGGAGCTGTTTTTT
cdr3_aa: CASSQTGGSGELFF

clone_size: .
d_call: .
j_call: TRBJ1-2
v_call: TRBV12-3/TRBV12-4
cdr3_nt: TGTGCCAGCAGTCTTGGGGGGGACGGGGAGCTCTACACCTTC
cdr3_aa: CASSLGGDGELYTF

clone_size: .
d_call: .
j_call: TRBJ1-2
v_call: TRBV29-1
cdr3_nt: TGCAGCGTTGTTTGGGGGAACACTAACTATGGCTACACCTTC
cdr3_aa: CSVVWGNTNYGYTF

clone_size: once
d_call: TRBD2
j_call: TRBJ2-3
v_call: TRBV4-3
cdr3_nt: TGCGCCAGCAGCCAACTAGCGGGAAGGGGCACAGATACGCAGTATTTT
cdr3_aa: CASSQLAGRGTDTQYF

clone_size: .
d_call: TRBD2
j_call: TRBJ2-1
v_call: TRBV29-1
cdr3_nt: TGCAGCGTTGAACCCGGACTAGCGGGAGAAGGCAATGAGCAGTTCTTC
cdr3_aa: CSVEPGLAGEGNEQFF

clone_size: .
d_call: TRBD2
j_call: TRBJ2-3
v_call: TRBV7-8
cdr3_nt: TGTGCCAGCAGCTTGGGAGTACTAGCGGGGCACACAGATACGCAGTATTTT
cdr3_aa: CASSLGVLAGHTDTQYF

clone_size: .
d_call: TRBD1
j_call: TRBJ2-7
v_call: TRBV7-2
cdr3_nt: TGTGCCAGCAGCCCCACCGGGACAGGGGCCCTATCCTACGAGCAGTACTTC
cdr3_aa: CASSPTGTGALSYEQYF

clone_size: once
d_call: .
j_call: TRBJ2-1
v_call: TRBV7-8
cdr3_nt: TGTGCCAGCAGCTTACTCCCAGCGGCCTCCTACAATGAGCAGTTCTTC
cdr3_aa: CASSLLPAASYNEQFF

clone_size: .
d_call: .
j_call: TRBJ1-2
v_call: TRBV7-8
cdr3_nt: TGTGCCAGCAGAATCGAGAGTGGAATAGATTATGGCTACACCTTC
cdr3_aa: CASRIESGIDYGYTF

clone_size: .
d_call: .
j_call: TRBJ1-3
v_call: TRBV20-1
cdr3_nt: TGCAGTGCTAGAGATCTGATGGCCTTGGAAAACACCATATATTTT
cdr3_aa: CSARDLMALENTIYF

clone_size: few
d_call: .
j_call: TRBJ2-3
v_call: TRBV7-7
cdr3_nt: TGTGCCAGCAGCCCCGACAGGACAACGCAGTATTTT
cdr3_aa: CASSPDRTTQYF

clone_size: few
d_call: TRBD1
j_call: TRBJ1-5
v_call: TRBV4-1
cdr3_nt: TGCGCCAGCAGCCAGACAGGGAGAAATAGCAATCAGCCCCAGCATTTT
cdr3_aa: CASSQTGRNSNQPQHF

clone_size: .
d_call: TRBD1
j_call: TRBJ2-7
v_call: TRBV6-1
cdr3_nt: TGTGCCAGCAGGCCGGACAGGTCATTCAACTACGAGCAGTACTTC
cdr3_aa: CASRPDRSFNYEQYF

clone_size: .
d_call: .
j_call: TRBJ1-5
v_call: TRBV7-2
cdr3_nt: TGTGCCAGCAGCTTATACTTTCCGGACAATCAGCCCCAGCATTTT
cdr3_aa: CASSLYFPDNQPQHF

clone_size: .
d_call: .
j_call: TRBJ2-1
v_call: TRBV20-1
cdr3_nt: TGCAGTGCTACAGGCCGGGTTACCTACAATGAGCAGTTCTTC
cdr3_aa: CSATGRVTYNEQFF

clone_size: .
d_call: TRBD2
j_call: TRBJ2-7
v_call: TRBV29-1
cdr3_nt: TGCAGCGTTACACTAGCGGGCTCCTACGAGCAGTACTTC
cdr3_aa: CSVTLAGSYEQYF

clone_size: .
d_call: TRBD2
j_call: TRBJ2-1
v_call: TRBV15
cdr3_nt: TGTGCCACCAGCAGAGATTTGAGGGGTCGGTCTAGCGGGGTGAGCTCCTACAATGAGCAGTTCTTC
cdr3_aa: CATSRDLRGRSSGVSSYNEQFF